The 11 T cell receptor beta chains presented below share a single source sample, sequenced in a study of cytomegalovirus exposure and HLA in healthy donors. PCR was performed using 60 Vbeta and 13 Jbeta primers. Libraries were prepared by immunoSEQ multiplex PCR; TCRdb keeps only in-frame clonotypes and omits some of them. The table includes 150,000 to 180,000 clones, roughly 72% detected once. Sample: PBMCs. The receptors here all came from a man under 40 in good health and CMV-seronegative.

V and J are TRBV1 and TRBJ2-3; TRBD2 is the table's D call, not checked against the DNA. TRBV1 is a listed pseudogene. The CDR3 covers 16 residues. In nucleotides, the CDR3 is TGCACCAGCAGCCAAGATCGGCGGGGGGGGGCAGATACGCAGTATTTT. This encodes CTSSQDRRGGADTQYF.

In nucleotides, the CDR3 is TGTGCCAGCAGCTTGTCGGTAGCGGGGGTTGGGGAGCAGTACTTC. This encodes CASSLSVAGVGEQYF. The chain is built from TRBV5-4 and TRBJ2-5, with 9 nucleotides matching TRBD2. The germline V gene has CDR1 SGHNT and CDR2 YYREEE (reference sequence). There are 15 residues in the CDR3. V lost 1 base, J lost 11 bases, and 12 bases stayed unmatched. Full variable domain (remainder filled in from reference TRBV5-4 and TRBJ2-5): ETGVTQSPTHLIKTRGQQVTLRCSSQSGHNTVSWYQQALGQGPQFIFQYYREEENGRGNFPPRFSGLQFPNYSSELNVNALELDDSALYLCASSLSVAGVGEQYFGPGTRLLVL.

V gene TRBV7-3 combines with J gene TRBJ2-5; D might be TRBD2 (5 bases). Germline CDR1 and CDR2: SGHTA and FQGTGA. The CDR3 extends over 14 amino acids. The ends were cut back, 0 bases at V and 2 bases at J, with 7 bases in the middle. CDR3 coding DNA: TGTGCCAGCAGCTTAACCTCGGGGCAAGAGACCCAGTACTTC. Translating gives CASSLTSGQETQYF.

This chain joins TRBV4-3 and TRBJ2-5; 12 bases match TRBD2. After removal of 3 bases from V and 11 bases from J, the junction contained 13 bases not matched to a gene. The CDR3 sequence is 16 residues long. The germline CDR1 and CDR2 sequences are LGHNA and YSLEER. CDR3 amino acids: CASSQELGTSGFQQYF. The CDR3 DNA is TGCGCCAGCAGCCAGGAACTCGGGACTAGCGGGTTCCAGCAGTACTTC.

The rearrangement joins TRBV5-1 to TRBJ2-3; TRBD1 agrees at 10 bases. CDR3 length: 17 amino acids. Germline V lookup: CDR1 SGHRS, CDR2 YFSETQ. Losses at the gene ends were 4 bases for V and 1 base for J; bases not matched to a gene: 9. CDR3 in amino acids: CASSILSGTGGTDTQYF. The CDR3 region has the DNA TGCGCCAGCAGCATACTATCCGGGACAGGGGGCACAGATACGCAGTATTTT.

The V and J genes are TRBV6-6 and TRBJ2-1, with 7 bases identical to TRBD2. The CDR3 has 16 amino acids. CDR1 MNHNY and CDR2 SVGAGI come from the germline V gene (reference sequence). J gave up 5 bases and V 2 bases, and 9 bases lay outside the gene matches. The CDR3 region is CASSYMVAGADNEQFF. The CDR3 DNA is TGTGCCAGCAGTTACATGGTAGCGGGCGCGGACAATGAGCAGTTCTTC.

CDR3 residues: CSVAGDKGQYF. As DNA, the CDR3 is TGCAGCGTTGCAGGGGATAAGGGGCAGTACTTC. The V gene is TRBV29-1, the J gene TRBJ2-7; D perhaps matches TRBD1 (6 bases). The CDR3 is 11 residues long. Germline values: CDR1 SQVTM, CDR2 ANQGSEA. V dropped 4 bases and J dropped 9 bases, with 13 bases sitting between them.

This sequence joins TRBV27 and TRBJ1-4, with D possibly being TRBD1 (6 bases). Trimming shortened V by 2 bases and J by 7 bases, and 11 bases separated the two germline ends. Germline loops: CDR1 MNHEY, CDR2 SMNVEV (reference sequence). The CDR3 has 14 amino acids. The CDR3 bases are TGTGCCAGCAGTTTAGTAGGGGGAAGTGAAAAACTGTTTTTT. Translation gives CASSLVGGSEKLFF.

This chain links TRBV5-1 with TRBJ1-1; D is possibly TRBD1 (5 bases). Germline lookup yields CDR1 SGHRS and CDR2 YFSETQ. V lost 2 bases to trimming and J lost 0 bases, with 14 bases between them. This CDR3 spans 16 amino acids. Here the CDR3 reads CASSFGPPRVNTEAFF. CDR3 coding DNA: TGCGCCAGCAGCTTCGGCCCCCCCAGGGTGAACACTGAAGCTTTCTTT.

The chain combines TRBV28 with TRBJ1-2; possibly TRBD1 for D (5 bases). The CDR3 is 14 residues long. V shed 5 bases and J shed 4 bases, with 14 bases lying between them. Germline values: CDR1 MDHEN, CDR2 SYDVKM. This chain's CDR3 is CASSGDSLFYGYTF. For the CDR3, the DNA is TGTGCCAGCAGTGGAGACAGCTTATTCTATGGCTACACCTTC.

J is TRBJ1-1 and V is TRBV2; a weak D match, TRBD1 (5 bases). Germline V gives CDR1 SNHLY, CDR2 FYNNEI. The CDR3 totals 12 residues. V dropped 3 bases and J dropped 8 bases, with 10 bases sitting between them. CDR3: CASSDDAGEAFF. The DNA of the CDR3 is TGTGCCAGCAGTGATGATGCAGGGGAAGCTTTCTTT.